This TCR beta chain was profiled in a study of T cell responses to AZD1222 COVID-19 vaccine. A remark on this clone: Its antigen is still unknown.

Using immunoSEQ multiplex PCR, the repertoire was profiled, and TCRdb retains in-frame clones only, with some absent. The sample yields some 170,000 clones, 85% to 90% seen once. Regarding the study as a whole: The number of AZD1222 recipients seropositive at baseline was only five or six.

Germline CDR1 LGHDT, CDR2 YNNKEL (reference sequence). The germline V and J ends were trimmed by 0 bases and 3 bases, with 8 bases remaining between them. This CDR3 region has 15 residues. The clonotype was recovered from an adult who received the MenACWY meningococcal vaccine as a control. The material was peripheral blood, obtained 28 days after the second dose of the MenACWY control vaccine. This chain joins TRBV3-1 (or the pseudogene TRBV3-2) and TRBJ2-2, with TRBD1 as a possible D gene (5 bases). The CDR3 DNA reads TGTGCCAGCAGCCAAGAGGACACCTACACCGGGGAGCTGTTTTTT. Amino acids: CASSQEDTYTGELFF.